The 4 T cell receptor beta chains in this list originate from one sample, sequenced in a study of cytomegalovirus exposure and HLA in healthy donors. PCR used 60 Vbeta primers and 13 Jbeta primers. Measured with immunoSEQ multiplex PCR; TCRdb has only the in-frame clones, and not every one. The sample contains more than 100,000 clones, 60% to 80% of which appear only once. The sequenced sample consisted of PBMCs. The receptor source for this set is a male donor in good health and CMV-seronegative.

The DNA for the CDR3 is TGCGCCAGCAGCCAAGAATTGGGACAGGGGGGCGAGTACTTC. Amino acids: CASSQELGQGGEYF. V is TRBV4-1 and J is TRBJ2-7; 11 bases are a match to TRBD1. J lost 11 bases, V lost 0 bases, and 6 bases had no gene match. CDR1 and CDR2 (germline): MGHRA, YSYEKL. The CDR3 totals 14 residues.

The genes are TRBV28 and TRBJ1-5; the match to TRBD1 covers 9 bases. V was pared by 6 bases and J by 0 bases, with 12 bases of the junction left unmatched. CDR3 size: 18 residues. In germline, CDR1 is MDHEN, CDR2 SYDVKM. The CDR3 DNA follows: TGTGCCAGCAGACCCCGGGGACAGGGCTTTTTTAGCAATCAGCCCCAGCATTTT. Translation: CASRPRGQGFFSNQPQHF.

This clone was seen once. The chain links TRBV9 to TRBJ1-6; the match to TRBD1 covers 8 bases. Germline CDR1 SGDLS, CDR2 YYNGEE. The CDR3 is 15 residues long. With 4 bases clipped from V and 9 bases from J, the junction kept 9 bases outside the gene matches. CDR3 bases: TGTGCCAGCAGCCTACAAGGGACAGGACTTTCACCCCTCCACTTT. It is translated as CASSLQGTGLSPLHF.

This sequence joins TRBV10-3 and TRBJ2-7; TRBD1 agrees at 10 bases. CDR3 length: 14 residues. J was trimmed by 2 bases and V by 10 bases; bases with no gene match: 8. CDR1 ENHRY and CDR2 SYGVKD come from the germline V gene. The CDR3, as DNA: TGTGCCACAGGGACCGGGACAGGGGCCTACGAGCAGTACTTC. This translates into CATGTGTGAYEQYF.